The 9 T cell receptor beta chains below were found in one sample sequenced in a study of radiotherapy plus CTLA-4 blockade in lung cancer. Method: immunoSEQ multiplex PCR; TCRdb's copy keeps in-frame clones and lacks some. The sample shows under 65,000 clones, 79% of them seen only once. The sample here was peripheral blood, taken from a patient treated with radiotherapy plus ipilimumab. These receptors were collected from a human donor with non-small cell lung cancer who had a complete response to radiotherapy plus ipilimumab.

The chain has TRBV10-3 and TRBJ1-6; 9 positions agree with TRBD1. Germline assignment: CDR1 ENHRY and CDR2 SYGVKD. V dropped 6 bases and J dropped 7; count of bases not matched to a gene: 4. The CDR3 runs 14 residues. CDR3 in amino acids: CAIRVGQGNSPLHF. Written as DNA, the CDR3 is TGTGCCATCAGGGTCGGACAGGGGAATTCACCCCTCCACTTT.

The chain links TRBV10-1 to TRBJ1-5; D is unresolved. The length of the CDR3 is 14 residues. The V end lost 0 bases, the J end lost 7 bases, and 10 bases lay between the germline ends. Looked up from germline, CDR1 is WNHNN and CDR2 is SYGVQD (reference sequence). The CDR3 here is CASSESGSWQPQHF. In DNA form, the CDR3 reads TGCGCCAGCAGTGAGTCAGGGAGTTGGCAGCCCCAGCATTTT.

Here the CDR3 reads CASSLGGLGLRSPLHF. The CDR3 nucleotides are TGTGCCAGCAGCTTGGGGGGTTTGGGGCTGCGTTCACCCCTCCACTTT. This chain joins TRBV5-6 and TRBJ1-6, with a weak D call TRBD1 (5 bases). The CDR3 spans 16 residues. CDR1 is SGHDT, CDR2 YYEEEE, per germline. V lost 0 bases to trimming and J lost 9 bases, with 16 bases between them.

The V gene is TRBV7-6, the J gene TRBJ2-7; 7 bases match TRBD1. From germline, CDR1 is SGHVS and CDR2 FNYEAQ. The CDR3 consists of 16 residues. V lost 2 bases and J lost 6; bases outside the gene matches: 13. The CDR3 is CASSLRGKTGWGEQYF. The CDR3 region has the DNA TGTGCCAGCAGCTTAAGAGGCAAGACAGGGTGGGGCGAGCAGTACTTC.

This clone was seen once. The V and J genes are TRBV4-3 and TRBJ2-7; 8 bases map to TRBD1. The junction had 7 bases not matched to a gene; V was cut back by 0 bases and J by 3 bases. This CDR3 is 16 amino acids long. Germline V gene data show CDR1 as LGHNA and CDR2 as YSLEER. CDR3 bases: TGCGCCAGCAGCCAAGACTGGGACAGGCCTTTCTACGAGCAGTACTTC. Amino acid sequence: CASSQDWDRPFYEQYF.

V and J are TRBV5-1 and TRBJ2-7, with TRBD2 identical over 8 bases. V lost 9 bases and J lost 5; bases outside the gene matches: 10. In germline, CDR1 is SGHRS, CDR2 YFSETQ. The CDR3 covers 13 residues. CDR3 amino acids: CATRGLERDEQYV. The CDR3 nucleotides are TGCGCCACAAGGGGACTAGAGAGGGACGAGCAGTACGTC.

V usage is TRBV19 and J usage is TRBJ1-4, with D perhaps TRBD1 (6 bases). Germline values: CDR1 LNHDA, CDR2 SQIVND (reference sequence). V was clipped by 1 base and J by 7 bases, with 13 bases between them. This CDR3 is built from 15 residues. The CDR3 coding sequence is TGTGCCAGTAGTATAGGGGGGCAGGGTGGTGAAAAACTGTTTTTT. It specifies CASSIGGQGGEKLFF.

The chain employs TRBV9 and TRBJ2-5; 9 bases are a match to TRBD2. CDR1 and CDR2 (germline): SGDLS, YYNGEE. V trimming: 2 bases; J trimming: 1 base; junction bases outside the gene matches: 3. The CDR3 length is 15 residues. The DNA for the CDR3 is TGTGCCAGCAGCGTTCAAGCGGGGGGCCAAGAGACCCAGTACTTC. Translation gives CASSVQAGGQETQYF.

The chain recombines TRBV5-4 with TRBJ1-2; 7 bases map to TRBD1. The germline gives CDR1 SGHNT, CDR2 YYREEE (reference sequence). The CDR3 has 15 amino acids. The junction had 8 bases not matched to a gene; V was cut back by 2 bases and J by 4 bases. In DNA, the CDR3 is TGTGCCAGCAGCTTAACCCGGACAGGAGTCTATGGCTACACCTTC. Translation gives CASSLTRTGVYGYTF.